This T cell receptor beta chain was observed in a study of neoadjuvant anti-PD-1 for oral cavity cancer. About the research overall: Before surgery, most patients got three to four biweekly 3 mg/kg nivolumab doses.

Germline V gene data show CDR1 as MGHRA and CDR2 as YSYEKL. This CDR3 is 15 amino acids long. Trimming left V 4 bases short and J 3 bases short, with 16 bases between. Stated time point: after neoadjuvant nivolumab, at surgical resection. General study findings and limits: Each response group had just a few patients in TCR analyses.

This clone was seen a single time. Its antigen is still unknown. Data came from immunoSEQ multiplex PCR; TCRdb stores just in-frame clones and leaves some out. The table records 10,000 or so clones, just over 65% of them present only once. The starting material was PBMCs, obtained after nivolumab (anti-PD-1) treatment. This sequence was found in a person aged 35-79 years with oral cavity squamous cell carcinoma. The rearrangement joins TRBV4-1 to TRBJ2-7; possibly TRBD1 or TRBD2 for D (5 bases each). CDR3 DNA: TGCGCCAGCAGCCTCCAACGGGGCCCTCTCTACGAGCAGTACTTC. It yields the protein CASSLQRGPLYEQYF.